These 27 T cell receptor beta chains were all obtained from the same sample, sequenced in a study of beta chain features in type 1 diabetes. Sequencing targeted expressed TCRB transcripts, as all isolated RNA had been reverse transcribed. The assay was immunoSEQ multiplex PCR, and TCRdb's table has in-frame clones only and misses some. Of nearly 350,000 clones listed, less than 9.5% are singletons. Sequencing was performed on central memory CD4+ T cells from blood. These receptors originate from a woman aged 18-29 years in good health.

This clone came up a few times. The gene calls are TRBV18 and TRBJ2-3; D is undetermined. Trimming took 1 base from V and 4 from J, leaving 9 bases between them. Germline lookup yields CDR1 KGHSH and CDR2 LQKENI. This CDR3 region has 14 residues. The CDR3 bases are TGTGCCAGCTCACCACGATCGTTCTCAGATACGCAGTATTTT. As protein: CASSPRSFSDTQYF.

The genes are TRBV7-2 and TRBJ2-1; unclear D gene. The CDR3 length is 15 residues. Germline V lookup: CDR1 SGHTA, CDR2 FQGNSA. V lost 5 bases, J lost 5 bases, and 16 bases lay in between. As DNA, the CDR3 is TGTGCCAGCAGCGTCGACCGCCTTCCAAACAATGAGCAGTTCTTC. Its protein is CASSVDRLPNNEQFF. Combining the CDR3 with reference TRBV7-2 and TRBJ2-1 gives the whole variable domain GAGVSQSPSNKVTEKGKDVELRCDPISGHTALYWYRQSLGQGLEFLIYFQGNSAPDKSGLPSDRFSAERTGGSVSTLTIQRTQQEDSAVYLCASSVDRLPNNEQFFGPGTRLTVL.

This clone was observed at least ten times. The V and J genes are TRBV25-1 and TRBJ2-1; D not resolved. The V gene's germline CDR1 is MGHDK and CDR2 SYGVNS. Between the trimmed V and J ends, which lost 1 base and 5 bases, there was a span of 6 bases. The CDR3 spans 13 residues. The CDR3 is CASSEFGNNEQFF. CDR3 nucleotides: TGTGCCAGCAGTGAATTTGGGAACAATGAGCAGTTCTTC.

The rearrangement joins TRBV14 to TRBJ2-7; D gene ambiguous. The V gene's germline CDR1 is SGHDN and CDR2 FVKESK. Trimming removed 1 base at V and 0 bases at J, with 10 bases between. This CDR3 region has 15 residues. CDR3 coding DNA: TGTGCCAGCAGCCAAGGTCCGGCTAGCTCCTACGAGCAGTACTTC. Encoded protein: CASSQGPASSYEQYF.

In the case of this clone: The sample contains more than one DNA sequence encoding this CDR3. The rearrangement uses TRBV5-1 and TRBJ2-3, with TRBD1 matching over 9 bases. Losses at the gene ends were 3 bases for V and 4 bases for J; bases not matched to a gene: 3. This CDR3 is 14 amino acids long. Germline V gives CDR1 SGHRS, CDR2 YFSETQ. The CDR3: CASSSGQGSDTQYF. CDR3 nucleotide sequence: TGCGCCAGCAGCTCTGGACAGGGGTCAGATACGCAGTATTTT.

The genes are TRBV6-5 and TRBJ2-5, with D perhaps matching TRBD1 or TRBD2 (6 bases each). Germline values: CDR1 MNHEY, CDR2 SVGAGI. The CDR3 spans 15 residues. V was pared by 6 bases and J by 4 bases, with 18 bases between. The DNA of the CDR3 is TGTGCCAGCAGCCCCAGGAGGGGGAGGACAGAGACCCAGTACTTC. It is translated as CASSPRRGRTETQYF.

This clone was detected only a few times. This chain uses TRBV5-6 with TRBJ2-7, with D possibly matching TRBD1 (5 bases). The V gene lost 2 bases and the J gene lost 1 base, with 22 bases spanning the gap. CDR1 SGHDT and CDR2 YYEEEE come from the germline V gene. This CDR3 has 18 residues. The CDR3 DNA sequence: TGTGCCAGCAGCTTTAGGCCACCGACAGTTCTGATTTCCTACGAGCAGTACTTC. Residues: CASSFRPPTVLISYEQYF.

This clone was observed at least ten times. This chain links TRBV4-2 with TRBJ1-2; D unresolved. Per the germline V gene, CDR1 is LGHNA and CDR2 is YNFKEQ. V lost 1 base and J 3 bases, leaving 3 bases between the germline ends. This CDR3 region has 12 residues. For the CDR3, the DNA is TGTGCCAGCAGCCAAGTGGACTATGGCTACACCTTC. This codes for CASSQVDYGYTF.

The CDR3 loop reads CASSPSEGEQYF. DNA for the CDR3: TGCGCCAGCAGCCCCTCCGAGGGGGAGCAGTACTTC. The chain couples TRBV5-1 to TRBJ2-5, with D possibly matching TRBD1 (6 bases). The germline gives CDR1 SGHRS, CDR2 YFSETQ. Deletions cut 4 bases from V and 11 bases from J, with 15 bases between. CDR3 length: 12 amino acids.

The chain has TRBV2 and TRBJ1-2; 8 positions agree with TRBD1. Losses at the gene ends were 5 bases for V and 13 bases for J; bases not matched to a gene: 6. The CDR3 is 11 amino acids. CDR1 and CDR2 from the germline V gene are SNHLY and FYNNEI. The CDR3 sequence: CASSQDREGTF. In DNA form, the CDR3 reads TGTGCCAGCAGTCAGGACAGGGAGGGCACCTTC.

The rearrangement uses TRBV10-3 and TRBJ2-3; D is tentatively TRBD1 or TRBD2 (5 bases each). The germline CDR1 and CDR2 sequences are ENHRY and SYGVKD. Trimming stripped 6 bases from V and 6 bases from J, with 16 bases between. The CDR3 sequence is 14 residues long. The CDR3 protein is CAISLRDPRDTQYF. The CDR3 DNA follows: TGTGCCATCAGCCTCCGGGACCCCCGGGATACGCAGTATTTT.

The table lists this clone with many counts. This CDR3 is also generated by other DNA sequences in the sample. This chain uses TRBV6-5 with TRBJ2-7; D gene ambiguous. The V and J ends lost 3 bases and 0 bases respectively, with 15 bases between them. CDR1 is MNHEY and CDR2 is SVGAGI in the germline V gene. The CDR3 has 16 amino acids. CDR3 nucleotides: TGTGCCAGCAGTTATGGCGGCGGCGTAAGCTCCTACGAGCAGTACTTC. Translating it yields CASSYGGGVSSYEQYF.

This clone came up a few times. This chain uses TRBV5-1 with TRBJ1-1, with 9 bases lining up with TRBD1. Germline CDR1 SGHRS, CDR2 YFSETQ. The trim removed 4 bases at V and 3 bases at J, leaving 7 bases unmatched. The CDR3 covers 15 residues. In DNA form, the CDR3 reads TGCGCCAGCAGCAAACCACAGGGGGCCGACACTGAAGCTTTCTTT. It is translated as CASSKPQGADTEAFF. Looking up the rest from reference TRBV5-1 and TRBJ1-1 gives the full variable domain: KAGVTQTPRYLIKTRGQQVTLSCSPISGHRSVSWYQQTPGQGLQFLFEYFSETQRNKGNFPGRFSGRQFSNSRSEMNVSTLELGDSALYLCASSKPQGADTEAFFGQGTRLTVV.

The genes are TRBV10-3 and TRBJ2-3, with 8 positions matching TRBD1. Germline assignment: CDR1 ENHRY and CDR2 SYGVKD. The CDR3 is 15 amino acids. V lost 6 bases to trimming and J lost 0 bases; unmatched junction nucleotides: 5. The CDR3 DNA reads TGTGCCATCAGATCAGGGGGCTTAAGCACAGATACGCAGTATTTT. It codes for CAIRSGGLSTDTQYF.

CDR3 bases: TGTGCCAGCAGCTTTATGACAGGGGGCGAAGTCGGGGAGCTGTTTTTT. The encoded protein is CASSFMTGGEVGELFF. V and J are TRBV5-6 and TRBJ2-2, with TRBD1 matching 10 bases. The germline gives CDR1 SGHDT, CDR2 YYEEEE. The CDR3 sequence is 16 residues long. After removal of 2 bases from V and 7 bases from J, the junction contained 8 bases not matched to a gene.

The chain joins TRBV27 to TRBJ2-7, with a possible D match to TRBD2 (6 bases). Looked up from germline, CDR1 is MNHEY and CDR2 is SMNVEV (reference sequence). V was cut by 5 bases and J by 2 bases, with 13 bases left in between. This CDR3 is built from 14 residues. CDR3 DNA: TGTGCCAGCAGTATCGGGACTGGAGCCTACGAGCAGTACTTC. Protein: CASSIGTGAYEQYF.

This clone occurred many times. The chain uses TRBV9 and TRBJ2-7; TRBD1 matches at 12 bases. Germline V gene sequence: CDR1 SGDLS, CDR2 YYNGEE. There are 15 residues in the CDR3. Trimming cost V 2 bases and J 5 bases; bases outside gene matches: 5. CDR3 in DNA: TGTGCCAGCAGCGTGGGACAGGGGGCGGACGACGAGCAGTACTTC. Translating gives CASSVGQGADDEQYF.

This clone came up a few times. This chain links TRBV21-1 with TRBJ2-7; the D call in the table, TRBD2, was not verified against the DNA. TRBV21-1 constitutes a pseudogene. This CDR3 is 15 amino acids long. The CDR3 loop reads CASSKDSDSSYEQYF. In DNA, the CDR3 is TGTGCCAGCAGCAAAGATTCCGACTCCTCCTACGAGCAGTACTTC.

In this sample, this clone turned up a few times. V gene TRBV6-6 combines with J gene TRBJ2-3, with D perhaps TRBD1 (6 bases). V was shortened by 0 bases and J by 2 bases, with 9 bases between the two germline ends. The CDR3 contains 15 residues. Germline V lookup: CDR1 MNHNY, CDR2 SVGAGI (reference sequence). The CDR3 DNA reads as TGTGCCAGCAGTTACTCGACAGGCTTCACAGATACGCAGTATTTT. This translates into CASSYSTGFTDTQYF.

This clone was observed a handful of times. This sequence joins TRBV28 and TRBJ2-1; the match to TRBD2 covers 7 bases. This CDR3 has 14 amino acids. Losses at the gene ends were 5 bases for V and 6 bases for J; bases not matched to a gene: 7. Germline loops: CDR1 MDHEN, CDR2 SYDVKM. The CDR3 nucleotides read TGTGCCAGCAGTGGGTTAGCGGGTCTCAATGAGCAGTTCTTC. Translated, it gives CASSGLAGLNEQFF.

This clone has a handful of counts. The V gene is TRBV5-1, the J gene TRBJ2-2; the D is unclear. Germline lookup yields CDR1 SGHRS and CDR2 YFSETQ. Trimming pared 0 bases from V and 1 base from J, leaving 7 bases between. This CDR3 region has 15 residues. The CDR3 DNA is TGCGCCAGCAGCTTGGAAGGTCGGAACACCGGGGAGCTGTTTTTT. The encoded protein is CASSLEGRNTGELFF.

This chain joins TRBV28 and TRBJ2-7; D possibly corresponds to TRBD2 (5 bases). Germline lookup yields CDR1 MDHEN and CDR2 SYDVKM. This CDR3 has 14 residues. V was shortened by 4 bases and J by 4 bases, with 14 bases between the two germline ends. The CDR3 nucleotides are TGTGCCAGCAGTTCCGGGAACGAACTGTACGAGCAGTACTTC. It translates to CASSSGNELYEQYF.

This clone occurred a few times. The chain joins TRBV27 to TRBJ2-3, with 8 bases identical to TRBD1. The V and J ends lost 5 bases and 3 bases, in that order; junction bases with no gene match: 10. Germline V gene data show CDR1 as MNHEY and CDR2 as SMNVEV (reference sequence). The CDR3 sequence is 16 residues long. In DNA form, the CDR3 reads TGTGCCAGCAGTGATTGGACAGGGCCGCTTACAGATACGCAGTATTTT. Its protein product is CASSDWTGPLTDTQYF.

Comments on this clone: Other DNA variants within this sample encode the same CDR3. The CDR3 DNA sequence: TGTGCCAGCAGCTTCGCCGGGGAGCTGTTTTTT. Translating gives CASSFAGELFF. V is TRBV11-2 and J is TRBJ2-2; D is uncertain. The CDR3 is 11 residues long. CDR1 is SGHAT and CDR2 is FQNNGV in the germline V gene. The ends were cut back, 3 bases at V and 6 bases at J, with 2 bases in the middle.

The chain has TRBV9 and TRBJ2-2; D gene ambiguous. Germline V gene data show CDR1 as SGDLS and CDR2 as YYNGEE. The CDR3 covers 15 residues. The V end was cut by 6 bases, the J end by 3 bases, with 15 bases between. CDR3 in amino acids: CASKFSDQYTGELFF. The CDR3 DNA reads TGTGCCAGCAAATTTTCCGACCAGTACACCGGGGAGCTGTTTTTT.

This clone was observed a few times. The chain carries TRBV7-2 and TRBJ2-7; maybe TRBD1 (6 bases). From germline, CDR1 is SGHTA and CDR2 FQGNSA. With 1 base removed from V and 5 bases from J, the gap between germline ends came to 15 bases. There are 15 residues in the CDR3. In nucleotides, the CDR3 is TGTGCCAGCAGCTTAGGGGCGGACAGATCTAACGAGCAGTACTTC. This translates into CASSLGADRSNEQYF.

This clone has a handful of counts. The gene calls are TRBV19 and TRBJ2-5; tentatively, D is TRBD2 (6 bases). The CDR3 contains 15 residues. Germline V CDR1 and CDR2: LNHDA, SQIVND (reference sequence). V lost 5 bases to trimming and J lost 1 base, with 14 bases between them. CDR3 sequence reads: CASSRQTAGQETQYF. The CDR3 DNA follows: TGTGCCAGTAGTCGCCAGACAGCGGGCCAAGAGACCCAGTACTTC.